At least ten counts were recorded for the clone carrying this T cell receptor (beta chain). Its antigen is not identified. This CDR3 has 13 residues. The V and J ends lost 1 base and 6 bases respectively, with 10 bases between them. Germline CDR1 reads DFQATT; CDR2 reads SNEGSKA (reference sequence). Each single cDNA molecule received a unique molecular identifier. One entry per CDR3 protein, called by TCRdb with MiXCR from the 5' RACE reads. The table records approximately 90,000 distinct CDR3 sequences, around 16% of them present only once. This specimen belongs to a study of early T cells in non-severe SARS-CoV-2 infection. At the level of the study: Sequencing of unsorted whole blood was done on bulk RNA, leaving chains unpaired. Study observations and caveats: Matching against VDJdb likely underestimated virus-specific expansions, favoring anti-spike CD8.

This material consisted of whole blood, taken at baseline. The genes are TRBV20-1 and TRBJ2-1, with D hard to call. This TCR was recovered from an adult who was a healthcare worker with PCR-confirmed SARS-CoV-2 infection or an uninfected control (not recorded which). The chain's CDR3 is CSARASLGNEQFF. Here the CDR3 DNA reads TGCAGTGCTAGAGCCTCCCTCGGCAATGAGCAGTTCTTC.